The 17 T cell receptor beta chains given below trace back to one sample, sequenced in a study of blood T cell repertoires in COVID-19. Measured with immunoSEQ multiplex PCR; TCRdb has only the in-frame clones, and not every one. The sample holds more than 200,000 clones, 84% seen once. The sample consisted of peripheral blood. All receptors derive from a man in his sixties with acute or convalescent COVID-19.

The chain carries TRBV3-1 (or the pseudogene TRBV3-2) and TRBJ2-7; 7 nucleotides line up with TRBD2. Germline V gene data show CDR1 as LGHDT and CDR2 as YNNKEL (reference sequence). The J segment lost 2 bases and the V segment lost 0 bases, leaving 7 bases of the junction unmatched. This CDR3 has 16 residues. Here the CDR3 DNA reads TGTGCCAGCAGCCAAGATGCAGGACTAGAAACCTACGAGCAGTACTTC. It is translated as CASSQDAGLETYEQYF.

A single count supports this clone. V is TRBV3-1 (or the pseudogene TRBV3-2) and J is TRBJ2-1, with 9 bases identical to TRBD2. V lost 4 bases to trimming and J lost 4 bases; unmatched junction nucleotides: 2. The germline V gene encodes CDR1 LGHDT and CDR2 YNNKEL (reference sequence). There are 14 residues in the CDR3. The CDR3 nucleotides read TGTGCCAGCAGCCGGACTAGCGCTTACAATGAGCAGTTCTTC. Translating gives CASSRTSAYNEQFF.

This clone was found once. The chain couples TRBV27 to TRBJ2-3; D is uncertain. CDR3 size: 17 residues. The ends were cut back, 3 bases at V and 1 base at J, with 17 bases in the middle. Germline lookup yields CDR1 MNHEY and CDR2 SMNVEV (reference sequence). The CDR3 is CASSFIGRGTGTDTQYF. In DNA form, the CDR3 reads TGTGCCAGCAGTTTCATAGGCCGCGGAACTGGCACAGATACGCAGTATTTT.

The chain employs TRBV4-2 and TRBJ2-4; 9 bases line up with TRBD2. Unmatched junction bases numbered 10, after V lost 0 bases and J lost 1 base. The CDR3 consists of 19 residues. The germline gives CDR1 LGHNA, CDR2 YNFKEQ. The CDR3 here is CASSQDRGAGGRAKNIQYF. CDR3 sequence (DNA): TGTGCCAGCAGCCAAGATAGGGGAGCGGGGGGCCGGGCCAAAAACATTCAGTACTTC.

The CDR3 region is CASSPYQRGPYEQYF. The DNA for the CDR3 is TGTGCCAGTAGTCCCTACCAGCGGGGACCCTACGAGCAGTACTTC. The chain employs TRBV19 and TRBJ2-7; TRBD2 agrees at 7 bases. The CDR3 is 15 residues long. V gave up 5 bases and J gave up 2 bases; unmatched junction bases: 9. Germline CDR1 is LNHDA and CDR2 is SQIVND (reference sequence).

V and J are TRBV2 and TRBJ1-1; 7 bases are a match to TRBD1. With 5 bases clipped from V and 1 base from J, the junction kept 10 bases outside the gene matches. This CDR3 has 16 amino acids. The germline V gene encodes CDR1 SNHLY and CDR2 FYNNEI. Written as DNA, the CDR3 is TGTGCCAGCAGTCCCATACGGACAGGAGAGAACACTGAAGCTTTCTTT. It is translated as CASSPIRTGENTEAFF.

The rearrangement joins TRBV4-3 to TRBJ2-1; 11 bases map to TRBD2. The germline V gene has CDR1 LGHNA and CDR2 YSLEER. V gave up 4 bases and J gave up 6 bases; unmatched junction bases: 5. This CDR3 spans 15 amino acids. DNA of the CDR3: TGCGCCAGCAGCCCGCCGGGACTAGCGGTCAATGAGCAGTTCTTC. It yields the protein CASSPPGLAVNEQFF.

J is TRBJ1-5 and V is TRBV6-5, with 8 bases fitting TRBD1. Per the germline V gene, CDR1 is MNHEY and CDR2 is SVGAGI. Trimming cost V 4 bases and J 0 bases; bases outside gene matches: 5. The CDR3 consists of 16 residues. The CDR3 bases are TGTGCCAGCAGTTTCCGGACAGGGCCTAGCAATCAGCCCCAGCATTTT. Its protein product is CASSFRTGPSNQPQHF.

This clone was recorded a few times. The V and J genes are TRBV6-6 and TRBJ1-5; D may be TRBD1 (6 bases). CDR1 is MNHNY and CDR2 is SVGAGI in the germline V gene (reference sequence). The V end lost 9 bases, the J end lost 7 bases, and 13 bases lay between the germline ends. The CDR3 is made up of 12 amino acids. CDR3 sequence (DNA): TGTGCCAGTGGACAGTTGAACCAGCCCCAGCATTTT. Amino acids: CASGQLNQPQHF.

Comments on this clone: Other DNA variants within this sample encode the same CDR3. CDR3 in DNA: TGTGCCAGTAGTATCTCCGTGAACACTGAAGCTTTCTTT. Translation: CASSISVNTEAFF. V is TRBV19 and J is TRBJ1-1; no firm D call. With 3 bases removed from V and 0 bases from J, the gap between germline ends came to 5 bases. The germline V gene encodes CDR1 LNHDA and CDR2 SQIVND (reference sequence). The CDR3 length is 13 residues.

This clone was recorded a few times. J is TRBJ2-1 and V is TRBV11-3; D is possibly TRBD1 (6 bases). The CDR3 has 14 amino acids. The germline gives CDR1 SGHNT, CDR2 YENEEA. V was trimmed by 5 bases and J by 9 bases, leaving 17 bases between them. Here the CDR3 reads CASSPRGRTGEQFF. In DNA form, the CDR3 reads TGTGCCAGCAGCCCCAGGGGTAGAACCGGTGAGCAGTTCTTC. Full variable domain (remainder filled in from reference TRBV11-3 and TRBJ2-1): EAGVVQSPRYKIIEKKQPVAFWCNPISGHNTLYWYLQNLGQGPELLIRYENEEAVDDSQLPKDRFSAERLKGVDSTLKIQPAELGDSAVYLCASSPRGRTGEQFFGPGTRLTVL.

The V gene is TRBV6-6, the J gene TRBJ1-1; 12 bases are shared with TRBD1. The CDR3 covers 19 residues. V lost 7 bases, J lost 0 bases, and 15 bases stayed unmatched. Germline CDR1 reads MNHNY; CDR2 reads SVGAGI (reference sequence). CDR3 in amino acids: CASTRPPGQGARMNTEAFF. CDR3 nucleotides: TGTGCCAGCACTCGCCCCCCGGGACAGGGGGCGCGAATGAACACTGAAGCTTTCTTT.

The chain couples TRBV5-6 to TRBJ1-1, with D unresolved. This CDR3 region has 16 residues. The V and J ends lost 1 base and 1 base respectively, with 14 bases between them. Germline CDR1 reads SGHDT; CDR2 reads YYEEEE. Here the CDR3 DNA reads TGTGCCAGCAGCTTGAGAGGAACCGCCAAGAACACTGAAGCTTTCTTT. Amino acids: CASSLRGTAKNTEAFF.

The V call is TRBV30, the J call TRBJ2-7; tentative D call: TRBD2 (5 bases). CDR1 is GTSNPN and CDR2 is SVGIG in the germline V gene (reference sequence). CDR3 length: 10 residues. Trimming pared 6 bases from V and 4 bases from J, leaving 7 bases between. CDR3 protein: CACGDYEQYF. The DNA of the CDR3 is TGTGCCTGCGGGGATTACGAGCAGTACTTC. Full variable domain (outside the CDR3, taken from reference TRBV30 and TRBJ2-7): SQTIHQWPATLVQPVGSPLSLECTVEGTSNPNLYWYRQAAGRGLQLLFYSVGIGQISSEVPQNLSASRPQDRQFILSSKKLLLSDSGFYLCACGDYEQYFGPGTRLTVT.

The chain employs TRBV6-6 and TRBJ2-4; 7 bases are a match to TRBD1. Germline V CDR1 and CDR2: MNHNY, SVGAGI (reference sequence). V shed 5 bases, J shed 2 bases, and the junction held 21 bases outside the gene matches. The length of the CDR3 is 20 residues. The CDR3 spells CASSPRQGFDQRTSKNIQYF. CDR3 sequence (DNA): TGTGCCAGCAGTCCTCGACAGGGTTTCGATCAGAGGACTTCCAAAAACATTCAGTACTTC.

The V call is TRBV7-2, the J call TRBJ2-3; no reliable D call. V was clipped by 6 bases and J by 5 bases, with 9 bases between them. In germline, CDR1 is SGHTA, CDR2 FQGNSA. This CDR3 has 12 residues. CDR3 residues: CASRERLDTQYF. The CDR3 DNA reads TGTGCCAGCAGGGAAAGACTAGATACGCAGTATTTT.

Written as DNA, the CDR3 is TGTGCCAGCAGCCCCCACACAGGGGGCACCATATATTTT. Translated, it gives CASSPHTGGTIYF. The chain is built from TRBV13 and TRBJ1-3, with 8 bases fitting TRBD1. The V gene end was trimmed by 5 bases and the J gene end by 9 bases; junction bases not matched to a gene: 6. The CDR3 spans 13 residues. CDR1 and CDR2 (germline): PRHDT, FYEKMQ (reference sequence).